The 4 T cell receptor beta chains given below trace back to one sample, sequenced in a study of blood T cell repertoires in COVID-19. Libraries were prepared by immunoSEQ multiplex PCR; TCRdb keeps only in-frame clonotypes and omits some of them. The sample has hundreds of thousands of clones, approximately 90% seen once; the top ten hold around 3%. Source material: peripheral blood. The receptors originated from a man between 18 and 35 years old with active or convalescent COVID-19.

The genes are TRBV9 and TRBJ1-3, with D possibly being TRBD1 (5 bases). CDR1 is SGDLS, CDR2 YYNGEE, per germline. This CDR3 has 14 residues. Trimming took 2 bases from V and 4 from J, leaving 10 bases between them. The CDR3 sequence is CASSVKGSGNTIYF. The CDR3 region has the DNA TGTGCCAGCAGCGTCAAGGGGTCGGGAAACACCATATATTTT.

The chain uses TRBV7-9 and TRBJ1-6, with D hard to call. This CDR3 has 15 residues. V lost 1 base to trimming and J lost 0 bases, with 4 bases between them. Germline V gene data show CDR1 as SEHNR and CDR2 as FQNEAQ (reference sequence). In DNA, the CDR3 is TGTGCCAGCAGCTTAGGGAGCTCCTATAATTCACCCCTCCACTTT. Translation: CASSLGSSYNSPLHF.

The chain recombines TRBV15 with TRBJ2-7; D is unresolved. V lost 0 bases to trimming and J lost 2 bases, with 5 bases between them. There are 13 residues in the CDR3. CDR1 and CDR2 from the germline V gene are LNHNV and YYDKDF (reference sequence). CDR3 coding DNA: TGTGCCACCAGCAGAGATACGGCCTACGAGCAGTACTTC. Translated: CATSRDTAYEQYF.

The chain carries TRBV5-4 and TRBJ1-4; 7 nucleotides agree with TRBD1. The CDR3 is 14 residues long. J gave up 7 bases and V 0 bases, and 3 bases lay outside the gene matches. The germline CDR1 and CDR2 sequences are SGHNT and YYREEE (reference sequence). CDR3 sequence reads: CASSLDRGLEKLFF. In nucleotides, the CDR3 is TGTGCCAGCAGCTTGGACAGGGGCCTTGAAAAACTGTTTTTT.